The rows below give T cell receptor beta chains drawn from one sample of a study of T cell responses to AZD1222 COVID-19 vaccine. Clones were sequenced by immunoSEQ multiplex PCR, and TCRdb holds only the in-frame ones, with some missing. The profile shows some 140,000 clones, 85% to 90% of them singletons. The material was peripheral blood, obtained on day 0 of AZD1222 vaccination. Source of these receptors: an adult in good health. The CDR3 runs from the conserved cysteine through the conserved F or W. D genes are given only for firm matches. Only part of the rows carry a size: once, few, many, or a class if the clone is expanded.

j_call clone_size v_call d_call cdr3_nt cdr3_aa
TRBJ1-5 NA TRBV28 TRBD1 TGTGCCAGCAGTATCACAGGGGTCAATCAGCCCCAGCATTTT CASSITGVNQPQHF
TRBJ2-1 NA TRBV5-1 NA TGCGCCAGCAGCTTCGGAGGAGCGTCCTACAATGAGCAGTTCTTC CASSFGGASYNEQFF
TRBJ2-7 NA TRBV6-1 NA TGTGCCAGCAGTGACCTGGACGGAACCGACTACGAGCAGTACTTC CASSDLDGTDYEQYF
TRBJ2-2 NA TRBV19 NA TGTGCCAGTAGTCGCCCAGGGGGGACGAACACCGGGGAGCTGTTTTTT CASSRPGGTNTGELFF
TRBJ1-6 NA TRBV18 NA TGTGCCAGCTCACCAACACGGAACGATCGGACCCTCCACTTT CASSPTRNDRTLHF
TRBJ2-7 NA TRBV28 TRBD2 TGTGCCAGCAGGATGCTAGCGGGAGGAGGTTCCTACGAGCAGTACTTC CASRMLAGGGSYEQYF
TRBJ1-5 NA TRBV25-1 NA TGTGCCAGCAGTCGTCGGGGGGTAGGCCAGCCCCAGCATTTT CASSRRGVGQPQHF
TRBJ2-1 NA TRBV7-2 NA TGTGCCAGCAGCCCAGGGCTGCTAAATGAGCAGTTCTTC CASSPGLLNEQFF
TRBJ1-5 NA TRBV6-5 NA TGTTGTGTCGGACCCCTAAATAGCAATCAGCCCCAGCATTTT CCVGPLNSNQPQHF
TRBJ2-4 NA TRBV28 NA TGTGCCAGCAGGCAGGGGCTGAAAGACATTCAGTACTTC CASRQGLKDIQYF
TRBJ1-4 NA TRBV6-2/TRBV6-3 TRBD1 TGTGCCAGCAGTCACCGCCCGACAGGGTGGGATGAAAAACTGTTTTTT CASSHRPTGWDEKLFF
TRBJ2-7 NA TRBV20-1 TRBD2 TGCAGTGCTAGTAATTTGCTAGCGGGTAAAAGCTCCTACGAGCAGTACTTC CSASNLLAGKSSYEQYF
TRBJ2-2 NA TRBV5-1 NA TGCGCCAGCAGCAATAAGACAGGCCGGGCGAACACCGGGGAGCTGTTTTTT CASSNKTGRANTGELFF
TRBJ2-5 once TRBV5-4 NA TGTGCCAGCAGCCCCGGACAGACTCGAACCCAAGAGACCCAGTACTTC CASSPGQTRTQETQYF
TRBJ1-6 NA TRBV30 NA TGTGCCTGGAGCCCCCTGGTGGCTCACCCTAATTCACCCCTCCACTTT CAWSPLVAHPNSPLHF
TRBJ1-2 NA TRBV4-3 NA TGCGCCAGCAGCCAAGGAGGGGGAGGCAGGAACTATGGCTACACCTTC CASSQGGGGRNYGYTF
TRBJ2-7 NA TRBV7-3 NA TGTGCCAGCAGCTTATCTGGCCTTGGGGCCTACGAGCAGTACTTC CASSLSGLGAYEQYF
TRBJ1-1 NA TRBV27 NA TGTGCCAGCAGTCCATCCAGGGGGAACACTGAAGCTTTCTTT CASSPSRGNTEAFF
TRBJ2-1 NA TRBV6-5 TRBD1 TGTGCCATCCGCGGGGCAGGGGGCGATGAGCAGTTCTTC CAIRGAGGDEQFF
TRBJ1-2 NA TRBV27 NA TGTGCCAGCAGTTTCTCCAGGGGCGATGGCTACACCTTC CASSFSRGDGYTF
TRBJ2-7 NA TRBV13 TRBD1 TGTGCCAGCAGCCTGGGGTTAGGGGGCCACGAGCAGTACTTC CASSLGLGGHEQYF
TRBJ1-3 NA TRBV4-2 TRBD1 TGTGCCAGCACCCAAGAAAGACAGGGAACGGAGACTATAGGGTCTGGAAACACCATATATTTT CASTQERQGTETIGSGNTIYF
TRBJ1-4 NA TRBV3-1/TRBV3-2 NA TGTGCCAGCAGCCAGAAAGGGACTCAGAAACTGTTTTTT CASSQKGTQKLFF
TRBJ2-5 NA TRBV4-1 NA TGCGCCAGCAGCCAATCGGACCTGAACAAAGAAGAGACCCAGTACTTC CASSQSDLNKEETQYF
TRBJ1-6 NA TRBV5-4 NA TGTGCCAGCAGCTTGGATAGTTCACCCCTCCACTTT CASSLDSSPLHF
TRBJ2-1 NA TRBV4-3 NA TGCGCCAGCAGCCAAGTAAGGGCGGGAAGCTCCTACAATGAGCAGTTCTTC CASSQVRAGSSYNEQFF
TRBJ2-3 NA TRBV5-4 TRBD2 TGTGCCAGCAGCTTGGAGCGGGGGGGAGACACAGATACGCAGTATTTT CASSLERGGDTDTQYF
TRBJ2-3 NA TRBV7-3 NA TGTGCCAGCAGCCCTGACCACTATACGCAGTATTTT CASSPDHYTQYF
TRBJ1-2 NA TRBV13 NA TGTGCCAGCAGCACTACACGTAACTATGGCTACACCTTC CASSTTRNYGYTF
TRBJ2-1 NA TRBV6-2/TRBV6-3 TRBD2 TGTGCCAGCAGTTTTGGACTAGCTTTTTATGCCTACAATGAGCAGTTCTTC CASSFGLAFYAYNEQFF
TRBJ1-1 NA TRBV4-3 TRBD1 TGCGCCAGCAGCCAAGATCTCGGGGGGACAGTGGGAGCTTTCTTT CASSQDLGGTVGAFF
TRBJ1-1 few TRBV5-4 NA TGTGCCAGCAGCCCCCGGGACGGTGCCCCTGAAGCTTTCTTT CASSPRDGAPEAFF
TRBJ2-5 NA TRBV5-4 TRBD2 TGTGCCAGCAGCGAGGGACTAGCGGGAAGCCGGGAGACCCAGTACTTC CASSEGLAGSRETQYF
TRBJ2-5 NA TRBV7-7 TRBD1 TGTGCTAGCAGCCGGGGACAGTATAACCTGGTTTCAAAATCACAAGAGACCCAGTACTTC CASSRGQYNLVSKSQETQYF
TRBJ2-7 NA TRBV7-9 NA TGTGCCAGCAGCTTAGGCAGGAACGAGCAGTACTTC CASSLGRNEQYF
TRBJ1-2 NA TRBV7-9 NA TGTGCCAGCAGCACCCCCTTGGGCGGCTACACCTTC CASSTPLGGYTF
TRBJ2-5 NA TRBV7-2 NA TGTGCCAGCAGCCTTGACGCCCCACGGGACCAGTACTTC CASSLDAPRDQYF
TRBJ2-3 NA TRBV5-8 NA TGTGCCAGCAGCTTGGGTCAGAAAACCACAGATACGCAGTATTTT CASSLGQKTTDTQYF
TRBJ2-1 once TRBV4-2 TRBD1 TGTGCCAGCAGCCAGGCCTTGGGCCAGACAGGGATCAACAATGAGCAGTTCTTC CASSQALGQTGINNEQFF
TRBJ1-3 NA TRBV7-9 NA TGTGCCAGCAGCTTATCGAGCCATTCCTCTGGAAACACCATATATTTT CASSLSSHSSGNTIYF
TRBJ2-5 few TRBV6-5 NA TGTGCCAGCAGTCTTACTAGTTTAGGGACCCAGTACTTC CASSLTSLGTQYF
TRBJ2-1 NA TRBV11-3 TRBD2 TGTGCCAGCAGCTGGGGCCTCGCGGGAGCCTACAATGAGCAGTTCTTC CASSWGLAGAYNEQFF
TRBJ2-7 NA TRBV12-3/TRBV12-4 NA TGTGCCAGCAGTTTAGTTTTAGGGACTGAGCAGTACTTC CASSLVLGTEQYF
TRBJ1-6 NA TRBV3-1/TRBV3-2 TRBD1 TGTGCCAGCAGCCTGGGACAGCGAAATTCACCCCTCCACTTT CASSLGQRNSPLHF
TRBJ1-1 NA TRBV5-1 TRBD1 TGCGCCAGCAGCACGACTTCCGGGACAGCCTCCACTGAAGCTTTCTTT CASSTTSGTASTEAFF
TRBJ2-5 NA TRBV7-6 TRBD2 TGTGCCAGCAGCTTTGGACTAGCGGGGGGAGAGACCCAGTACTTC CASSFGLAGGETQYF
TRBJ1-5 NA TRBV18 TRBD1 TGTGCCAGCTCACCTGGGACAGGGGGCGATCAGCCCCAGCATTTT CASSPGTGGDQPQHF
TRBJ2-7 NA TRBV27 TRBD2 TGTGCCAGCAGTTCATCCTCCGGACTAGCGGGAGGGCTCTACGAGCAGTACTTC CASSSSSGLAGGLYEQYF
TRBJ2-2 NA TRBV6-2/TRBV6-3 NA TGTGCCAGCAGTGCGACTACCTTCGCCGGGGAGCTGTTTTTT CASSATTFAGELFF
TRBJ1-5 few TRBV6-2/TRBV6-3 TRBD1 TGTGCCAGCAGTTTTACAGGGGCGGTCGGCAATCAGCCCCAGCATTTT CASSFTGAVGNQPQHF
TRBJ1-2 NA TRBV30 NA TGTGCCTGGTCCCCCGGGGGGAGTTATGGCTACACCTTC CAWSPGGSYGYTF
TRBJ1-2 NA TRBV5-1 NA TGCGCCAGCAGCTTGGCGGCAGGGTTAAACTATGGCTACACCTTC CASSLAAGLNYGYTF
TRBJ1-5 NA TRBV27 NA TGTGCCAGCAGTTTATCGGTATCGATAAATCAGCCCCAGCATTTT CASSLSVSINQPQHF
TRBJ1-2 NA TRBV19 NA TGTGCCAGTCTGGGGGGTATCGGCTACACCTTC CASLGGIGYTF
TRBJ1-2 NA TRBV5-8 NA TGTGCCAGCAGCTTGTCCATCCGGGATCACTATGGCTACACCTTC CASSLSIRDHYGYTF